Sequencing of this TCR beta chain was carried out in a study of early T cells in non-severe SARS-CoV-2 infection. Overall study context: Alpha and beta chains were unpaired, from unsorted whole-blood bulk RNA. Findings of the study overall: The study's VDJdb matching favored anti-spike CD8 responses and missed private and CD4 specificities.

This clonotype has ten or more counts. Its antigen is unknown. With V trimmed by 5 bases and J by 10 bases, 2 bases remained unmatched. The CDR3 consists of 11 residues. Germline CDR1 reads MNHEY; CDR2 reads SVGAGI. Separate cDNA molecules each had unique molecular identifiers attached to them. One entry per CDR3 protein results from TCRdb running MiXCR on the 5' RACE reads. The sample has 50,000 to 70,000 distinct CDR3 sequences; about 8.9% are singletons. The chain links TRBV6-5 to TRBJ2-1, with TRBD1 identical over 7 bases. This clonotype originated in an adult who was a healthcare worker with PCR-confirmed SARS-CoV-2 infection or an uninfected control (not recorded which). Sequenced sample: whole blood. This chain's CDR3 is CASSTGVEQFF. CDR3 coding DNA: TGTGCCAGCAGTACAGGGGTCGAGCAGTTCTTC.